A selection of T cell receptor beta chains follows, all from one sample in a study of control samples from healthy donors and cancer patients. The data were produced by immunoSEQ multiplex PCR, yet TCRdb's version contains in-frame clones alone and is incomplete. The sample shows around 140,000 clones, roughly 94% of them seen only once. The sequenced sample was blood. The receptors shown here come from a man aged 35 to 55 in good health. Each CDR3 is given with its conserved first and last residue. A D gene is named only where the DNA matches it firmly. Part of the rows lack a size; the others show once, few, many or a class for expanded clones.

clone_size d_call j_call cdr3_length v_call cdr3_nt cdr3_aa
once NA TRBJ1-4 14 TRBV2 TGTGCCAGCAGTCCGGATGGATTAAATGAAAAACTGTTTTTT CASSPDGLNEKLFF
NA NA TRBJ1-1 16 TRBV12-5 TGTGCTAGTGGTTTGAGCCTCCAGGGAAGAATCGCTGAAGCTTTCTTT CASGLSLQGRIAEAFF
NA NA TRBJ1-4 20 TRBV21-1 TGTGCCAGCAGCAAAGTGGAGAAGGGGAAACTTCTTGCAACTAATGAAAAACTGTTTTTT CASSKVEKGKLLATNEKLFF
NA NA TRBJ1-2 13 TRBV6-5 TGTGCCAGCAGTCCCTCGGACAACTATGGCTACACCTTC CASSPSDNYGYTF
NA NA TRBJ2-2 14 TRBV5-6 TGTGCCAGCAGCCGGGGTGGGAACACCGGGGAGCTGTTTTTT CASSRGGNTGELFF
NA NA TRBJ2-7 18 TRBV18 TGTGCCAGCTCACCACCGGACGCCCTTCAGAGCGACTCCTACGAGCAGTACTTC CASSPPDALQSDSYEQYF
NA NA TRBJ2-1 14 TRBV29-1 TGCAGCGTTGAGGACTTTAGCTCCTACAATGAGCAGTTCTTC CSVEDFSSYNEQFF
NA NA TRBJ1-1 15 TRBV7-2 TGTGCCAGCAGCCCGGGGAGGGGGAGGTACACTGAAGCTTTCTTT CASSPGRGRYTEAFF
NA TRBD1 TRBJ2-1 15 TRBV9 TGTGCCAGCAGCTCCCTGACAGGGGGCTACAATGAGCAGTTCTTC CASSSLTGGYNEQFF
NA NA TRBJ2-6 19 TRBV13 TGTGCCAGCAGCTTAGCCACAGGATCTATCGACTCTGGGGCCAACGTCCTGACTTTC CASSLATGSIDSGANVLTF